This T cell receptor beta chain was profiled in a study of shared clonotypes between healthy human individuals. Study-wide background: Three plates were used per donor for CD4 naive, three for CD4 memory, two for CD8 naive and one for CD8 memory.

The CDR3 runs to 17 residues. In germline, CDR1 is MDHEN, CDR2 SYDVKM. V lost 8 bases and J lost 6; bases outside the gene matches: 17. Details on this clone: Its target is not known.

Deep was the level used in running the assay. Tens of thousands of T cell genomes (about 0.2 ug DNA) went into each sorted-subset replicate. Assay: immunoSEQ multiplex PCR; the TCRdb copy retains only in-frame clones and omits some. The table lists roughly 2.2 million clones, about nine tenths of them singletons. Study findings and constraints: Large depth notwithstanding, sorted-subset sequencing proved incomplete by rarefaction.

This sequence joins TRBV28 and TRBJ2-3; 10 bases map to TRBD2. The sample was naive CD4+ T cells from PBMCs. Subset reported: CD45RA+ positively selected. This TCR was sampled from a man younger than 30 in good health. Some clones in this sample may be carry-over from other donors' samples. CDR3 residues: CASGSSGSGLVRDTQYF. The CDR3 DNA follows: TGTGCCAGCGGATCTAGCGGGAGTGGTTTGGTAAGGGATACGCAGTATTTT. The full variable domain, rest sourced from reference TRBV28 and TRBJ2-3, is DVKVTQSSRYLVKRTGEKVFLECVQDMDHENMFWYRQDPGLGLRLIYFSYDVKMKEKGDIPEGYSVSREKKERFSLILESASTNQTSMYLCASGSSGSGLVRDTQYFGPGTRLTVL.